This T cell receptor beta chain was profiled in a study of T cell responses to AZD1222 COVID-19 vaccine. Assay: immunoSEQ multiplex PCR; the TCRdb copy retains only in-frame clones and omits some. The repertoire includes 150,000 to 200,000 clones, around 92% of them detected once, and over 9.5% sits in the top ten. The V and J ends lost 1 base and 8 bases respectively, with 8 bases between them. Germline V gene data show CDR1 as LNHNV and CDR2 as YYDKDF (reference sequence). The CDR3 has 13 residues. As regards this clone: The antigen remains undetermined.

Broader study findings: Of spike-specific TCRs, nearly half reportedly target regions left unmutated in variants. Among the donors, most were white British and more were female, and clonal diversity was possibly underestimated. The study identified only five to seven AZD1222 recipients as seropositive at baseline. Spike was spanned by vaccine-associated CD4 TCRs, which were dominant at 160-218 and 743-854.

The specimen comprised peripheral blood, sampled on day 0 of AZD1222 vaccination. The receptor comes from an adult in good health. The genes are TRBV15 and TRBJ2-2; D not certain. The CDR3 sequence: CATSRASGGELFF. CDR3 DNA: TGTGCCACCAGCAGAGCATCTGGGGGGGAGCTGTTTTTT.